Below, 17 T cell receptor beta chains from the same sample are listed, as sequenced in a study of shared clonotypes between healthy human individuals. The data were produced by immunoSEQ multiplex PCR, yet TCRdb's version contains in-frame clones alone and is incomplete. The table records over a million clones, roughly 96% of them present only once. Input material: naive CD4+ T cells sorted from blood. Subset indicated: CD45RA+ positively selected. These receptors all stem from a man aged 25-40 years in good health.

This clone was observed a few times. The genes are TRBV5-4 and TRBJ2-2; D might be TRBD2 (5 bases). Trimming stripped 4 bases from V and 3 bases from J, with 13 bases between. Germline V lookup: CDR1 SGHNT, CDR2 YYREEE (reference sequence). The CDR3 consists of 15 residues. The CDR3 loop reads CASSRAPGYTGELFF. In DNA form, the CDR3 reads TGTGCCAGCAGCAGGGCCCCGGGGTACACCGGGGAGCTGTTTTTT. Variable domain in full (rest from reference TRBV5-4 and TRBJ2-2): ETGVTQSPTHLIKTRGQQVTLRCSSQSGHNTVSWYQQALGQGPQFIFQYYREEENGRGNFPPRFSGLQFPNYSSELNVNALELDDSALYLCASSRAPGYTGELFFGEGSRLTVL.

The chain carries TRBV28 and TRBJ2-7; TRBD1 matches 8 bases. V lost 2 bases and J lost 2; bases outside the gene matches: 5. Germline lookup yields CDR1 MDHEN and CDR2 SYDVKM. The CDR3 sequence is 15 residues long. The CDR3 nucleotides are TGTGCCAGCAGTTTAGTGGCAGGGGGCGCCTACGAGCAGTACTTC. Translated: CASSLVAGGAYEQYF.

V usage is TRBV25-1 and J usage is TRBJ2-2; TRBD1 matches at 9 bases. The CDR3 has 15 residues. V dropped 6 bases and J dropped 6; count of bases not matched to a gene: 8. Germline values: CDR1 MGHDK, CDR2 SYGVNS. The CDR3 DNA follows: TGTGCCAGCAGCTCCGGGACAGGGTTTCCCGGGGAGCTGTTTTTT. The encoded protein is CASSSGTGFPGELFF. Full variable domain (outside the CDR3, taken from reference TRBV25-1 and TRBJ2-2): EADIYQTPRYLVIGTGKKITLECSQTMGHDKMYWYQQDPGMELHLIHYSYGVNSTEKGDLSSESTVSRIRTEHFPLTLESARPSHTSQYLCASSSGTGFPGELFFGEGSRLTVL.

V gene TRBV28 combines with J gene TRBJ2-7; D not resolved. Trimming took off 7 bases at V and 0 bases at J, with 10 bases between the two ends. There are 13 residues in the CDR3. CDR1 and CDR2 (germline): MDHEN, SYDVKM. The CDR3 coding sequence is TGTGCCAGCAACTACTTGGGCTCCTACGAGCAGTACTTC. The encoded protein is CASNYLGSYEQYF.

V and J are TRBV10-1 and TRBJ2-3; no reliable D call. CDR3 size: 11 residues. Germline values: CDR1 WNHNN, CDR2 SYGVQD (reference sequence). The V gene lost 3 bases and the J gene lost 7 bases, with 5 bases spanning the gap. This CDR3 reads CASSELYTQYF. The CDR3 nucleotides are TGCGCCAGCAGTGAACTGTATACGCAGTATTTT.

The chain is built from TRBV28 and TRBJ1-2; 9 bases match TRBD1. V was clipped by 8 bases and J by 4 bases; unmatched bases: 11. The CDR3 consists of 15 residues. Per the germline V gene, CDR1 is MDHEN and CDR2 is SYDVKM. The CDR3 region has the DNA TGTGCCAGCCTGACAGGGGGAACCTTCTCCTATGGCTACACCTTC. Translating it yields CASLTGGTFSYGYTF.

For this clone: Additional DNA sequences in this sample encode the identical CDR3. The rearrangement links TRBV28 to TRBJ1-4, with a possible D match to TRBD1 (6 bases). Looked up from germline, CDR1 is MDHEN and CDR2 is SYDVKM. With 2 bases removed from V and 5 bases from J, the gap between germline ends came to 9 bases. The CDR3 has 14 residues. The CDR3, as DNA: TGTGCCAGCAGTTTAGGTCAGGGGAATGAAAAACTGTTTTTT. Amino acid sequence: CASSLGQGNEKLFF.

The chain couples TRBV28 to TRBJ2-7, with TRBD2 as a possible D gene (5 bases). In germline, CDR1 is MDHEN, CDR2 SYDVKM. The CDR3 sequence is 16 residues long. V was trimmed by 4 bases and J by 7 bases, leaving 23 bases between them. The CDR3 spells CASSSKRLARTREQYF. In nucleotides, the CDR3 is TGTGCCAGCAGTTCTAAGCGGCTGGCTCGAACAAGGGAGCAGTACTTC.

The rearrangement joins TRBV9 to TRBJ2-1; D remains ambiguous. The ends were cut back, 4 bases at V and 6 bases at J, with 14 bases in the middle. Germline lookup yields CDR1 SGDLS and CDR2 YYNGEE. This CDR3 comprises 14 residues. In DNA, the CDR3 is TGTGCCAGCAGCCCGAGCAGCTACAGCAATGAGCAGTTCTTC. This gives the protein CASSPSSYSNEQFF. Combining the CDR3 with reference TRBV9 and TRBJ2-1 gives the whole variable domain DSGVTQTPKHLITATGQRVTLRCSPRSGDLSVYWYQQSLDQGLQFLIQYYNGEERAKGNILERFSAQQFPDLHSELNLSSLELGDSALYFCASSPSSYSNEQFFGPGTRLTVL.

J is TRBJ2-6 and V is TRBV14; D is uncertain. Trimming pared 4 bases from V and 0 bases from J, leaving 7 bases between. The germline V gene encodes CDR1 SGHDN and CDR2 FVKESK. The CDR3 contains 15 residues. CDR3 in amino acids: CASSPRVSGANVLTF. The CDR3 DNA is TGTGCCAGCAGCCCCCGAGTCTCTGGGGCCAACGTCCTGACTTTC.

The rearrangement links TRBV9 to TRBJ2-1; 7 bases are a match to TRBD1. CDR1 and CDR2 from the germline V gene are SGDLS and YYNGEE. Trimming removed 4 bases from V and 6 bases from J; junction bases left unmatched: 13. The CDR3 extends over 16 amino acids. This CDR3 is CASSPYDRVQSNEQFF. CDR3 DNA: TGTGCCAGCAGCCCCTACGACAGGGTCCAATCCAATGAGCAGTTCTTC.

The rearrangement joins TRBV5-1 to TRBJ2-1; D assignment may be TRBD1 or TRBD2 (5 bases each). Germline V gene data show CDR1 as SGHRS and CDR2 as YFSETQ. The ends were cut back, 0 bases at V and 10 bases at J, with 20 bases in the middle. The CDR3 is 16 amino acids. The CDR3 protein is CASSLVSVGGGEEQFF. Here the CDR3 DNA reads TGCGCCAGCAGCTTGGTTTCGGTGGGTGGGGGTGAAGAGCAGTTCTTC.

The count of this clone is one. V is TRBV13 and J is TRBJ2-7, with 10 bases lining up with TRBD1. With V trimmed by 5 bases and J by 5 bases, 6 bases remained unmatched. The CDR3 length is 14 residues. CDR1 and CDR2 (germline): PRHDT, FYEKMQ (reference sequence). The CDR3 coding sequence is TGTGCCAGCAGCCGGACAGGGGGGCCTGACGAGCAGTACTTC. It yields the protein CASSRTGGPDEQYF.

CDR3 in DNA: TGTAGCAGCAGAAGGGGGTGGGAGGGCGTAGATACGCAGTATTTT. Translated: CSSRRGWEGVDTQYF. This sequence joins TRBV7-8 and TRBJ2-3, with D perhaps matching TRBD2 (7 bases). The germline gives CDR1 SGHVS, CDR2 FQNEAQ. The CDR3 sequence is 15 residues long.

CDR3 sequence: CASSSQASMNTEAFF. The CDR3 nucleotides are TGTGCCAGCAGCTCACAGGCCTCTATGAACACTGAAGCTTTCTTT. The chain combines TRBV7-2 with TRBJ1-1; D possibly corresponds to TRBD1 (5 bases). The CDR3 covers 15 residues. Germline CDR1 is SGHTA and CDR2 is FQGNSA. V gave up 4 bases and J gave up 0 bases, with 12 bases separating them.

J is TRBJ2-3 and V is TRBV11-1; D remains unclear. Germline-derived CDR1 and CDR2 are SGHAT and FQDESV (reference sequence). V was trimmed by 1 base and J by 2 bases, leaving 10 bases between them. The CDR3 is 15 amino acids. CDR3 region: CASSLEGGPTDTQYF. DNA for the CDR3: TGTGCCAGCAGCTTAGAGGGTGGGCCCACAGATACGCAGTATTTT.

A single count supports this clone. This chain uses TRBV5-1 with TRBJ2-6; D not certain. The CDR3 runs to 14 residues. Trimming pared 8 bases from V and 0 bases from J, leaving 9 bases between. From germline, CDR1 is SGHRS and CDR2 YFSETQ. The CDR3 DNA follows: TGCGCCAGTCAGCGAACCTCTGGGGCCAACGTCCTGACTTTC. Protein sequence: CASQRTSGANVLTF. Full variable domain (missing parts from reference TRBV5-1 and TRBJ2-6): KAGVTQTPRYLIKTRGQQVTLSCSPISGHRSVSWYQQTPGQGLQFLFEYFSETQRNKGNFPGRFSGRQFSNSRSEMNVSTLELGDSALYLCASQRTSGANVLTFGAGSRLTVL.